This TCR beta chain was obtained from a study of blood T cells in healthy people across ages. This clonotype was counted ten times or more. CDR3 size: 15 residues. Germline V lookup: CDR1 SGHRS, CDR2 YFSETQ. The V gene lost 3 bases and the J gene lost 3 bases, with 15 bases spanning the gap. Isolation of PBMCs gave at least 7 million cells per sample. PCR was performed a second time for roughly 7 to 11 cycles using a sample-barcoded 5' primer and a J-beta primer mix. TCRdb recomputed calls from the 5' RACE reads with MiXCR, one row per CDR3 protein. The sample holds 650,000 to 700,000 distinct CDR3 sequences, less than 40% seen once.

This rearrangement joins TRBV5-1 to TRBJ2-5; D possibly corresponds to TRBD1 (7 bases). The receptor was derived from a woman of 80 years or more in good health. The sequencing sample was made of blood. The CDR3 loop reads CASSSGGTDKETQYF. The CDR3 region has the DNA TGCGCCAGCAGCTCCGGAGGGACAGATAAAGAGACCCAGTACTTC.